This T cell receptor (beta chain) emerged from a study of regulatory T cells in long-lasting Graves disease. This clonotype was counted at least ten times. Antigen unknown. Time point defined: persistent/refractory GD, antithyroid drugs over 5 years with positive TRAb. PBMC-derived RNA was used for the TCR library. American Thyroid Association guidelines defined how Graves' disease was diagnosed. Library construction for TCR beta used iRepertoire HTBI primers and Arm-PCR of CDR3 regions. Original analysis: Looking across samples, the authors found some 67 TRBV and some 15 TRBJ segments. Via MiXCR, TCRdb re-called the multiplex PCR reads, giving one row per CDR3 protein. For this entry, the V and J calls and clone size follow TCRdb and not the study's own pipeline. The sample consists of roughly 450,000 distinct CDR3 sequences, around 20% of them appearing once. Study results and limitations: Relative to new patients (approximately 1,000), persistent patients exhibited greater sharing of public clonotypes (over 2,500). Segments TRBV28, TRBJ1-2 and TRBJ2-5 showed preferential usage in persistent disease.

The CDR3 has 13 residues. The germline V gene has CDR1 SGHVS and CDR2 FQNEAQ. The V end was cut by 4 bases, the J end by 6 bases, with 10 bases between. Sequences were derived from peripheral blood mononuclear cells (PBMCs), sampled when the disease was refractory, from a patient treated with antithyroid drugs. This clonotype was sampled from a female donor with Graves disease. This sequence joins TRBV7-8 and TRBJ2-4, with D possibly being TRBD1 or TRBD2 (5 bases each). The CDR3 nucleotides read TGTGCCAGCAGCTCGGGACGGGTAAACATTCAGTACTTC. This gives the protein CASSSGRVNIQYF.